These 6 T cell receptor beta chains came from one sample sequenced in a study of shared clonotypes between healthy human individuals. CD45RO-negative, CCR7-selected cells formed the naive CD8 fraction, which excluded terminally differentiated effector memory CD45RA+ cells. Method: immunoSEQ multiplex PCR; TCRdb's copy keeps in-frame clones and lacks some. The table has about 820,000 clones, around 92% seen once. Source material: naive CD8+ T cells sorted from blood. The receptor source for this set is a man aged 25-45 years in good health.

The chain combines TRBV27 with TRBJ1-5, with no clear D. CDR3 size: 15 residues. The V end was cut by 1 base, the J end by 1 base, with 8 bases between. Germline lookup yields CDR1 MNHEY and CDR2 SMNVEV (reference sequence). CDR3 amino acids: CASSLLGGSNQPQHF. The CDR3 bases are TGTGCCAGCAGTTTATTAGGAGGGAGCAATCAGCCCCAGCATTTT.

The V gene is TRBV12-1, the J gene TRBJ1-5; the tabulated D call, TRBD1, remains unverified against the DNA. TRBV12-1 is a pseudogene locus. There are 15 residues in the CDR3. The CDR3 loop is CASSFAAGGDQPQHF. CDR3 in DNA: TGTGCCAGCAGCTTTGCGGCAGGGGGCGACCAGCCCCAGCATTTT.

The chain couples TRBV9 to TRBJ2-3, with 7 nucleotides matching TRBD1. Trimming removed 3 bases from V and 0 bases from J; junction bases left unmatched: 4. The CDR3 sequence is 15 residues long. Germline V gene sequence: CDR1 SGDLS, CDR2 YYNGEE. Here the CDR3 reads CASSETGRSTDTQYF. The CDR3 region has the DNA TGTGCCAGCAGCGAGACAGGGAGAAGCACAGATACGCAGTATTTT.

Concerning this clone: Other DNA sequences in the sample encode the same CDR3. The chain joins TRBV6-5 to TRBJ2-7, with a possible D match to TRBD2 (5 bases). The V end lost 0 bases, the J end lost 4 bases, and 7 bases lay between the germline ends. The CDR3 runs 13 residues. The germline gives CDR1 MNHEY, CDR2 SVGAGI. The CDR3, as DNA: TGTGCCAGCAGTTACTCGCGGGCATACGAGCAGTACTTC. Residues: CASSYSRAYEQYF.

This chain uses TRBV9 with TRBJ1-2; 10 bases are a match to TRBD1. J gave up 6 bases and V 4 bases, and 15 bases lay outside the gene matches. The CDR3 loop spans 17 amino acids. Germline V gene sequence: CDR1 SGDLS, CDR2 YYNGEE. In DNA form, the CDR3 reads TGTGCCAGCAGCACCTTTGCCGGGACAGGGGAGTACGATGGCTACACCTTC. The encoded protein is CASSTFAGTGEYDGYTF. The whole variable domain, remainder taken from reference TRBV9 and TRBJ1-2, is DSGVTQTPKHLITATGQRVTLRCSPRSGDLSVYWYQQSLDQGLQFLIQYYNGEERAKGNILERFSAQQFPDLHSELNLSSLELGDSALYFCASSTFAGTGEYDGYTFGSGTRLTVV.

The chain joins TRBV7-3 to TRBJ2-7, with 7 bases identical to TRBD1. Germline V gene sequence: CDR1 SGHTA, CDR2 FQGTGA. J was trimmed by 2 bases and V by 5 bases; bases with no gene match: 12. The length of the CDR3 is 16 residues. The chain's CDR3 is CASSKGFGQDAYEQYF. The CDR3 nucleotides read TGTGCCAGCAGCAAAGGCTTCGGACAGGACGCCTACGAGCAGTACTTC.